This T cell receptor (beta chain) was found in a study of T-cell memory formation after mild COVID-19. The TCR alpha and TCR beta cDNA libraries, bearing sample barcodes and UMIs, were generated by 5'RACE using constant-segment primers. TCRdb passed the 5' RACE reads through MiXCR, listing each CDR3 protein once. The table includes about 240,000 distinct CDR3 sequences, approximately 9% detected once. Points from the study as a whole: Clones that contracted from day 15 to 85 had balanced CD4/CD8; later expanders were CD4+ biased.

V was shortened by 7 bases and J by 8 bases, with 21 bases between the two germline ends. The CDR3 spans 15 residues. Germline V gene data show CDR1 as MNHEY and CDR2 as SMNVEV (reference sequence). This clonotype was detected a few times. Its antigen is undetermined. The clonotype was recovered from a man aged 18 to 35 who had mild COVID-19 (a few samples of this study predate the infection). Cell type and time point are not known. The specimen sequenced was PBMCs or a T cell subset sorted from them (not recorded which). The chain joins TRBV27 to TRBJ2-4, with a possible D match to TRBD2 (6 bases). CDR3 sequence reads: CASTPSAVRRDIQYF. As DNA, the CDR3 is TGTGCCAGCACCCCCTCTGCAGTCAGGAGGGACATTCAGTACTTC.